Listed below are T cell receptor beta chains from one sample, sequenced in a study of blood T cell repertoires in COVID-19. Sequencing was performed with immunoSEQ multiplex PCR; in TCRdb, only in-frame clones are kept and a portion is missing. This sample yields 350,000 or so clones, of which around 83% are seen a single time; around 3% belongs to the top ten. The sample comprised peripheral blood. The receptor set was obtained from a young man with active or convalescent COVID-19. The CDR3 runs from the conserved cysteine through the conserved F or W. Fields, in order: CDR3 length, clone size, J gene, V gene, D gene, CDR3 DNA, CDR3 protein. A D gene is named only where the DNA matches it firmly. Rows may omit the clone size; those that give it use once, few, many or a size class.

CDR3 length: 20
clone size: -
J gene: TRBJ1-3
V gene: TRBV6-1
D gene: TRBD1
CDR3 DNA: TGTGCCAGCAGTGGGGTACCGGGACAGGGGAGGCTCAACTCTGGAAACACCATATATTTT
CDR3 protein: CASSGVPGQGRLNSGNTIYF

CDR3 length: 15
clone size: -
J gene: TRBJ1-1
V gene: TRBV18
D gene: -
CDR3 DNA: TGTGCCAGCTCACCATCTAGGAACTTTGGGACTGAAGCTTTCTTT
CDR3 protein: CASSPSRNFGTEAFF

CDR3 length: 15
clone size: once
J gene: TRBJ2-5
V gene: TRBV7-2
D gene: -
CDR3 DNA: TGTGCCAGCAGCTTAGACCCCCGGGCGGGGGAGACCCAGTACTTC
CDR3 protein: CASSLDPRAGETQYF

CDR3 length: 15
clone size: few
J gene: TRBJ1-3
V gene: TRBV11-3
D gene: -
CDR3 DNA: TGTGCCAGCAGCTCCGGGGGTTCATCTGGAAACACCATATATTTT
CDR3 protein: CASSSGGSSGNTIYF

CDR3 length: 14
clone size: -
J gene: TRBJ1-5
V gene: TRBV6-6
D gene: -
CDR3 DNA: TGTGCCAGCAGTTACAACAGACCCAATCAGCCCCAGCATTTT
CDR3 protein: CASSYNRPNQPQHF

CDR3 length: 15
clone size: -
J gene: TRBJ2-7
V gene: TRBV6-1
D gene: -
CDR3 DNA: TGTGCCAGCAGTGAAGCCCAGACAGTTACCTACGAGCAGTACTTC
CDR3 protein: CASSEAQTVTYEQYF

CDR3 length: 10
clone size: -
J gene: TRBJ2-3
V gene: TRBV20-1
D gene: -
CDR3 DNA: TGCAGTGCGCGGGGTGATACGCAGTATTTT
CDR3 protein: CSARGDTQYF

CDR3 length: 13
clone size: once
J gene: TRBJ2-5
V gene: TRBV3-1/TRBV3-2
D gene: TRBD1
CDR3 DNA: TGTGCCAGCAGGTACAGGGGGCACGAGACCCAGTACTTC
CDR3 protein: CASRYRGHETQYF

CDR3 length: 14
clone size: -
J gene: TRBJ1-3
V gene: TRBV6-5
D gene: -
CDR3 DNA: TGTGCCAGCACCGAGGGCGGCACTGGAAACACCATATATTTT
CDR3 protein: CASTEGGTGNTIYF

CDR3 length: 13
clone size: -
J gene: TRBJ2-5
V gene: TRBV25-1
D gene: -
CDR3 DNA: TGTGCCAGCAGTTCCGAGCGGGTCGAGACCCAGTACTTC
CDR3 protein: CASSSERVETQYF

CDR3 length: 13
clone size: -
J gene: TRBJ1-2
V gene: TRBV2
D gene: TRBD1
CDR3 DNA: TGTGCCACTGGACAGGGGGCGGGCTATGGCTACACCTTC
CDR3 protein: CATGQGAGYGYTF

CDR3 length: 16
clone size: -
J gene: TRBJ2-1
V gene: TRBV7-2
D gene: -
CDR3 DNA: TGTGCCAGCAGCCCCCGTCAGGGGGGATATTACAATGAGCAGTTCTTC
CDR3 protein: CASSPRQGGYYNEQFF

CDR3 length: 14
clone size: -
J gene: TRBJ2-7
V gene: TRBV6-6
D gene: -
CDR3 DNA: TGTGCCAGCAGTTATTCCTCTCGGGCCTACGAGCAGTACTTC
CDR3 protein: CASSYSSRAYEQYF

CDR3 length: 15
clone size: few
J gene: TRBJ1-1
V gene: TRBV18
D gene: -
CDR3 DNA: TGTGCCAGCTCACCCGTCGCGGGGGGCAACACTGAAGCTTTCTTT
CDR3 protein: CASSPVAGGNTEAFF

CDR3 length: 14
clone size: -
J gene: TRBJ2-3
V gene: TRBV2
D gene: -
CDR3 DNA: TGTGCCAGCATCGGACAGTCTAGCACAGATACGCAGTATTTT
CDR3 protein: CASIGQSSTDTQYF

CDR3 length: 13
clone size: -
J gene: TRBJ1-1
V gene: TRBV12-3/TRBV12-4
D gene: -
CDR3 DNA: TGTGCCAGCAGTTTGGGGGGGTACGCTGAAGCTTTCTTT
CDR3 protein: CASSLGGYAEAFF

CDR3 length: 16
clone size: -
J gene: TRBJ2-7
V gene: TRBV7-2
D gene: -
CDR3 DNA: TGTGCCAGCAGCTCCCGGAGGGGGGGGAGCTCCTACGAGCAGTACTTC
CDR3 protein: CASSSRRGGSSYEQYF

CDR3 length: 14
clone size: -
J gene: TRBJ1-5
V gene: TRBV19
D gene: -
CDR3 DNA: TGTGCCAGTAGTACAGGTCAGAGGGATCAGCCCCAGCATTTT
CDR3 protein: CASSTGQRDQPQHF

CDR3 length: 13
clone size: -
J gene: TRBJ2-3
V gene: TRBV14
D gene: -
CDR3 DNA: TGTGCCACCGCACTTCTGAGCACAGATACGCAGTATTTT
CDR3 protein: CATALLSTDTQYF

CDR3 length: 13
clone size: -
J gene: TRBJ2-2
V gene: TRBV12-3/TRBV12-4
D gene: -
CDR3 DNA: TGTGCCAGCAGGGAGAGGGCTACCGGGGAGCTGTTTTTT
CDR3 protein: CASRERATGELFF

CDR3 length: 18
clone size: -
J gene: TRBJ2-5
V gene: TRBV10-3
D gene: TRBD2
CDR3 DNA: TGTGCCATCAGTCGCCGAACCTCGGGACTAGCGGGAGGAGAGACCCAGTACTTC
CDR3 protein: CAISRRTSGLAGGETQYF

CDR3 length: 14
clone size: few
J gene: TRBJ2-7
V gene: TRBV6-5
D gene: TRBD2
CDR3 DNA: TGTGCCAGCAGCTTGACTAGCGGGAGGTACGAGCAGTACTTC
CDR3 protein: CASSLTSGRYEQYF

CDR3 length: 15
clone size: few
J gene: TRBJ1-5
V gene: TRBV20-1
D gene: -
CDR3 DNA: TGCAGTGCTAGTCCGGGACTCCAAGTTTTTCAGCCCCAGCATTTT
CDR3 protein: CSASPGLQVFQPQHF

CDR3 length: 13
clone size: -
J gene: TRBJ2-1
V gene: TRBV3-1/TRBV3-2
D gene: -
CDR3 DNA: TGTGCCAGCAGCCTGGGACTGGGAAATGAGCAGTTCTTC
CDR3 protein: CASSLGLGNEQFF

CDR3 length: 14
clone size: once
J gene: TRBJ2-3
V gene: TRBV5-4
D gene: -
CDR3 DNA: TGTGCCAGCAGCCTCACACTAGCCACAGATACGCAGTATTTT
CDR3 protein: CASSLTLATDTQYF

CDR3 length: 13
clone size: -
J gene: TRBJ1-2
V gene: TRBV7-2
D gene: -
CDR3 DNA: TGTGCCAGCAGCTTAATTCAGGGCCAGGGCTACACCTTC
CDR3 protein: CASSLIQGQGYTF

CDR3 length: 15
clone size: once
J gene: TRBJ1-4
V gene: TRBV10-3
D gene: -
CDR3 DNA: TGTGCCATCAGTGAAAGGACAGAAACTAATGAAAAACTGTTTTTT
CDR3 protein: CAISERTETNEKLFF

CDR3 length: 15
clone size: few
J gene: TRBJ2-1
V gene: TRBV6-4
D gene: TRBD2
CDR3 DNA: TGTGCCAGCAGTGGTCTAGCGGGAGGGTTGAATGAGCAGTTCTTC
CDR3 protein: CASSGLAGGLNEQFF

CDR3 length: 13
clone size: -
J gene: TRBJ1-2
V gene: TRBV9
D gene: TRBD1
CDR3 DNA: TGTGCCAGCAGTGACCTAGGGGGCGGCGGCTACACCTTC
CDR3 protein: CASSDLGGGGYTF

CDR3 length: 16
clone size: -
J gene: TRBJ1-2
V gene: TRBV6-2/TRBV6-3
D gene: -
CDR3 DNA: TGTGCCAGCAGTTCTAGGACTCGCACCACCTACTATGGCTACACCTTC
CDR3 protein: CASSSRTRTTYYGYTF

CDR3 length: 15
clone size: -
J gene: TRBJ2-7
V gene: TRBV20-1
D gene: TRBD1
CDR3 DNA: TGCAGTGCTAGTTTGGGTGGGACAGGGGGCTACGAGCAGTACTTC
CDR3 protein: CSASLGGTGGYEQYF

CDR3 length: 15
clone size: -
J gene: TRBJ1-6
V gene: TRBV15
D gene: -
CDR3 DNA: TGTGCCACCAGCAGAGATAAGGGGGGGCTTTCACCCCTCCACTTT
CDR3 protein: CATSRDKGGLSPLHF

CDR3 length: 15
clone size: -
J gene: TRBJ2-3
V gene: TRBV30
D gene: TRBD2
CDR3 DNA: TGTGCCTGGAGTTACCTAGCGGAGCGCACAGATACGCAGTATTTT
CDR3 protein: CAWSYLAERTDTQYF

CDR3 length: 15
clone size: -
J gene: TRBJ1-5
V gene: TRBV27
D gene: -
CDR3 DNA: TGTGCCAGCAGTGGGACGTTGGGGGGACGGGAGCCCCAGCATTTT
CDR3 protein: CASSGTLGGREPQHF

CDR3 length: 16
clone size: -
J gene: TRBJ1-3
V gene: TRBV9
D gene: -
CDR3 DNA: TGTGCCAGCAGCGTAGATGTACAGTCCTCTGGAAACACCATATATTTT
CDR3 protein: CASSVDVQSSGNTIYF

CDR3 length: 14
clone size: few
J gene: TRBJ1-2
V gene: TRBV7-2
D gene: -
CDR3 DNA: TGTGCCAGCAGCTCCCGGACGGACGGGAATGGCTACACCTTC
CDR3 protein: CASSSRTDGNGYTF

CDR3 length: 15
clone size: -
J gene: TRBJ2-2
V gene: TRBV12-5
D gene: -
CDR3 DNA: TGTGCTAGTGGTTTGGTTGACTCCGACACCGGGGAGCTGTTTTTT
CDR3 protein: CASGLVDSDTGELFF

CDR3 length: 16
clone size: -
J gene: TRBJ2-2
V gene: TRBV7-3
D gene: TRBD2
CDR3 DNA: TGTGCCAGCAGCTTTAGCGGGGGGACCCTCACCGGGGAGCTGTTTTTT
CDR3 protein: CASSFSGGTLTGELFF

CDR3 length: 14
clone size: -
J gene: TRBJ2-3
V gene: TRBV30
D gene: -
CDR3 DNA: TGTGCCTGGAGTCCCGTGACTACCACAGATACGCAGTATTTT
CDR3 protein: CAWSPVTTTDTQYF

CDR3 length: 15
clone size: -
J gene: TRBJ2-1
V gene: TRBV7-2
D gene: TRBD2
CDR3 DNA: TGTGCCAGCTCCGAACTAGCGGGAGTTAACAATGAGCAGTTCTTC
CDR3 protein: CASSELAGVNNEQFF

CDR3 length: 17
clone size: -
J gene: TRBJ2-1
V gene: TRBV19
D gene: -
CDR3 DNA: TGTGCCAGTAGTAATGGGAGGAAGACTAGGGGCTACAGTGAGCAGTTCTTC
CDR3 protein: CASSNGRKTRGYSEQFF

CDR3 length: 15
clone size: -
J gene: TRBJ2-6
V gene: TRBV5-1
D gene: -
CDR3 DNA: TGCGCCAGCAGCTTGGGGGGCACTGGGGCCAACGTCCTGACTTTC
CDR3 protein: CASSLGGTGANVLTF

CDR3 length: 16
clone size: -
J gene: TRBJ1-5
V gene: TRBV28
D gene: -
CDR3 DNA: TGTGCCAGCAGTTTCCCGACTACGCGACGCAATCAGCCCCAGCATTTT
CDR3 protein: CASSFPTTRRNQPQHF

CDR3 length: 15
clone size: -
J gene: TRBJ2-2
V gene: TRBV19
D gene: -
CDR3 DNA: TGTGCCAGTAGTGACATCATGGGGGCTGGCGGGGAGCTGTTTTTT
CDR3 protein: CASSDIMGAGGELFF

CDR3 length: 15
clone size: -
J gene: TRBJ1-1
V gene: TRBV12-5
D gene: TRBD1
CDR3 DNA: TGTGCTAGTGGTACCCTACAGGGGGCTAACACTGAAGCTTTCTTT
CDR3 protein: CASGTLQGANTEAFF

CDR3 length: 15
clone size: -
J gene: TRBJ2-1
V gene: TRBV7-2
D gene: TRBD2
CDR3 DNA: TGTGCCAGCAGTTATGGACTAGCGGTATACAATGAGCAGTTCTTC
CDR3 protein: CASSYGLAVYNEQFF

CDR3 length: 14
clone size: -
J gene: TRBJ1-4
V gene: TRBV4-3
D gene: -
CDR3 DNA: TGCGCCAGCAGCCAAGCGACCGGAGGTGAAAAACTGTTTTTT
CDR3 protein: CASSQATGGEKLFF

CDR3 length: 13
clone size: -
J gene: TRBJ2-7
V gene: TRBV6-5
D gene: -
CDR3 DNA: TGTGCCAGCAGTTCACAGGGTTCCTACGAGCAGTACTTC
CDR3 protein: CASSSQGSYEQYF

CDR3 length: 20
clone size: -
J gene: TRBJ2-5
V gene: TRBV5-1
D gene: TRBD1
CDR3 DNA: TGCGCCAGCAGCTTGCGGCCGATACCCCCCGGGACAGGGACACAAGAGACCCAGTACTTC
CDR3 protein: CASSLRPIPPGTGTQETQYF

CDR3 length: 16
clone size: -
J gene: TRBJ1-5
V gene: TRBV12-5
D gene: -
CDR3 DNA: TGTGCTAGTGGTTTGGTACTGGGGAGGGAACATCAGCCCCAGCATTTT
CDR3 protein: CASGLVLGREHQPQHF

CDR3 length: 17
clone size: -
J gene: TRBJ1-5
V gene: TRBV18
D gene: TRBD1
CDR3 DNA: TGTGCCAGCTCTCCCGGGACAGGGACGAGAAGCAATCAGCCCCAGCATTTT
CDR3 protein: CASSPGTGTRSNQPQHF

CDR3 length: 15
clone size: -
J gene: TRBJ1-3
V gene: TRBV27
D gene: -
CDR3 DNA: TGTGCCAGCAGGCCAGGGGCAACCTCTGGAAACACCATATATTTT
CDR3 protein: CASRPGATSGNTIYF

CDR3 length: 13
clone size: -
J gene: TRBJ2-2
V gene: TRBV30
D gene: TRBD2
CDR3 DNA: TGTGCCTGGAGTGAAGGGAGGGCCGGGGAGCTGTTTTTT
CDR3 protein: CAWSEGRAGELFF

CDR3 length: 16
clone size: -
J gene: TRBJ2-1
V gene: TRBV7-9
D gene: TRBD2
CDR3 DNA: TGTGCCAGCAGTCCCCAAGGGCTAGCGGGGAACAATGAGCAGTTCTTC
CDR3 protein: CASSPQGLAGNNEQFF

CDR3 length: 13
clone size: -
J gene: TRBJ2-5
V gene: TRBV6-5
D gene: -
CDR3 DNA: TGTGCCAGCAGTTCTATGAGGAGTGAGACCCAGTACTTC
CDR3 protein: CASSSMRSETQYF